The entry that follows covers one T cell receptor beta chain sequence. This specimen comes from a study of CD8 T cells in ankylosing spondylitis. Scientists made TCR beta libraries using quantitative 5'-RACE with molecular barcodes. TCRdb re-derived calls from the 5' RACE reads in MiXCR, one entry per CDR3 protein. The sample consists of roughly 25,000 distinct CDR3 sequences, less than 20% of them appearing once. V lost 1 base to trimming and J lost 4 bases, with 19 bases between them. Germline V gene data show CDR1 as LGHNA and CDR2 as YSLEER. This CDR3 spans 17 amino acids. The chain is built from TRBV4-3 and TRBJ1-2; D might be TRBD1 (5 bases). This TCR was recovered from a male donor with ankylosing spondylitis or in good health (not recorded which). Material: blood. DNA of the CDR3: TGCGCCAGCAGCCAAGGCGACGGCGAAGGGGCCGTCTATGGCTACACCTTC. As protein: CASSQGDGEGAVYGYTF.